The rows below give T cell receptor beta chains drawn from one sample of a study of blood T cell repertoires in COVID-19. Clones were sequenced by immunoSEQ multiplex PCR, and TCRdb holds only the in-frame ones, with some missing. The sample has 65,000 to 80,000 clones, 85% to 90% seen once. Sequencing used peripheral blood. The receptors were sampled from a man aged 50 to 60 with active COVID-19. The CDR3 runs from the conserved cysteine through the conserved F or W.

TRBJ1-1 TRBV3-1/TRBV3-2 CASTDSLIGNTKAFF
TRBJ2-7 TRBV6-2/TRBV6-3 CASTPRQGAFVEQYF
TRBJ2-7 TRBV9 CASSGRDSYEQYF
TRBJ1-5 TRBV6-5 CASSSLSNQPQHF
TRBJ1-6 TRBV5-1 CASSSSGTGRGLSVRNNSPLHF
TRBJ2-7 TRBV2 CASSETRTALYEQYF
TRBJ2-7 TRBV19 CASSSRSGDEQYF
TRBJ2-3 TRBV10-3 CAISESEGPADTQYF
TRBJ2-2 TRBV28 CASSQQGTTGELFF
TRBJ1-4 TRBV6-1 CASSEAKTVSEKLFF
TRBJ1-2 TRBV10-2 CASSVDRLYGYTF
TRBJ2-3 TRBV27 CASSFGLAYSTDTQYF
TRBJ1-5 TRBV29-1 CSAVLHRGQGDQPQHF
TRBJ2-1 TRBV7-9 CASSLSGLAGDSGEQFF
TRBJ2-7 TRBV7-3 CASSLIQGDSYEQYF
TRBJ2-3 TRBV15 CATSGQGINTDTQYF
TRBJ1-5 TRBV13 CASSLRAGDREGPQHF
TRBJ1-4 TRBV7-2 CASSLDLDEKLFF
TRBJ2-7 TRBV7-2 CASSSDRDAYEQYF
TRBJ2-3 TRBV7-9 CASSLAKAGGRTDTQYF
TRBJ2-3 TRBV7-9 CASSLGRSDTQYF
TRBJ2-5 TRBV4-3 CASSQGAKPMEETQYF
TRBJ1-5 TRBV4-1 CASSPASNQPQHF
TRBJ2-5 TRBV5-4 CASNERLAGVTETQYF
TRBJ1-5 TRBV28 CASSDSGQGIQNQPQHF
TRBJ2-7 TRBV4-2 CASSQSQGSSYEQYF